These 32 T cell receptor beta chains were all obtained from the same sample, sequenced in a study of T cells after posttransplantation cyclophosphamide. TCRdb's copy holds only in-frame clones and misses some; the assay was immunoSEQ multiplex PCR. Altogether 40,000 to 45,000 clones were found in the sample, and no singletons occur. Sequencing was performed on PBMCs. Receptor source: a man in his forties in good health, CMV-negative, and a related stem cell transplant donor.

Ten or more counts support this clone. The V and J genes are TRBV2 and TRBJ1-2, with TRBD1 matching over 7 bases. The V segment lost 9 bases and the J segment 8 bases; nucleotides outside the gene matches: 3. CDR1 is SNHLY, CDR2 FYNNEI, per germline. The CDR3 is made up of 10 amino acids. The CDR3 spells CARQGLGYTF. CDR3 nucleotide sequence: TGTGCCAGACAGGGGTTAGGCTACACCTTC.

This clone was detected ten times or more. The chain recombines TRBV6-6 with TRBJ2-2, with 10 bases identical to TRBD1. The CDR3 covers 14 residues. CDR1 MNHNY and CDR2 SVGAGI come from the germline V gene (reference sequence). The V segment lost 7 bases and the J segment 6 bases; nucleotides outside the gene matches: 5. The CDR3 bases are TGTGCCAGCATAGGGACAGGGGTTTCCGGGGAGCTGTTTTTT. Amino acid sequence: CASIGTGVSGELFF.

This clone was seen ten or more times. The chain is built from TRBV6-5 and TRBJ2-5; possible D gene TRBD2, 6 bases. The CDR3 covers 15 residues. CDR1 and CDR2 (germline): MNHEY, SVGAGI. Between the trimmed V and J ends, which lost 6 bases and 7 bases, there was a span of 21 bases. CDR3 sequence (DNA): TGTGCCAGCAGCCCGACTAGGGGCCAAAGTGGGACCCAGTACTTC. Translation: CASSPTRGQSGTQYF.

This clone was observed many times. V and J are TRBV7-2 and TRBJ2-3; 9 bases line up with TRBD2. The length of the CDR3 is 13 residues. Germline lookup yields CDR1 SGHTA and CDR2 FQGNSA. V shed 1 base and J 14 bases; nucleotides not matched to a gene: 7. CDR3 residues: CASSLVKRGEMYF. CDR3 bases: TGTGCCAGCAGCTTAGTGAAGCGGGGGGAAATGTATTTT.

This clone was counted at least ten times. The CDR3 spells CASSWGGEKLFF. The CDR3 DNA sequence: TGTGCCAGCAGCTGGGGGGGAGAAAAACTGTTTTTT. The V and J genes are TRBV5-5 and TRBJ1-4; D might be TRBD1 (5 bases). Germline assignment: CDR1 SGHKS and CDR2 YYEKEE (reference sequence). The CDR3 sequence is 12 residues long. V lost 3 bases and J 8 bases, leaving 8 bases between the germline ends. Together with reference TRBV5-5 and TRBJ1-4, the CDR3 gives the full variable domain: DAGVTQSPTHLIKTRGQQVTLRCSPISGHKSVSWYQQVLGQGPQFIFQYYEKEERGRGNFPDRFSARQFPNYSSELNVNALLLGDSALYLCASSWGGEKLFFGSGTQLSVL.

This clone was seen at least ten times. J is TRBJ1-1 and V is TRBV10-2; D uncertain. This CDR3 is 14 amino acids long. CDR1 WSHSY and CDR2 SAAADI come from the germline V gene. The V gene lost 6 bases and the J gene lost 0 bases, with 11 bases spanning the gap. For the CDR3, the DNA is TGCGCCAGCAGACAGCAGACGTTGAACACTGAAGCTTTCTTT. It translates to CASRQQTLNTEAFF.

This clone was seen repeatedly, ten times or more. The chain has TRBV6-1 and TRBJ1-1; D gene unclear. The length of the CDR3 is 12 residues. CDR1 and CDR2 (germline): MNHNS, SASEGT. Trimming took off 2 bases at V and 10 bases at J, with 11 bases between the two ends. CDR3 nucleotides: TGTGCCAGCAGTGAATTTATTTCGTCAGCTTTCTTT. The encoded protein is CASSEFISSAFF.

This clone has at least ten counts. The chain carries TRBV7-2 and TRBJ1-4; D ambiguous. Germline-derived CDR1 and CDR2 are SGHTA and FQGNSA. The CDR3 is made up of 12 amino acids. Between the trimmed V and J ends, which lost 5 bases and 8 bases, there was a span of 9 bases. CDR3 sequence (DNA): TGTGCCAGCAGCGCAACGACAGAAAAACTGTTTTTT. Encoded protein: CASSATTEKLFF.

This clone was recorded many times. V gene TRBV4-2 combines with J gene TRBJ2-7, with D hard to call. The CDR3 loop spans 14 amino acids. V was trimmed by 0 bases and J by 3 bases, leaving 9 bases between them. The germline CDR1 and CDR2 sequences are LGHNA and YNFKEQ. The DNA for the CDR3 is TGTGCCAGCAGCCAAGAGAGGTCTAACTACGAGCAGTACGTC. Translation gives CASSQERSNYEQYV.

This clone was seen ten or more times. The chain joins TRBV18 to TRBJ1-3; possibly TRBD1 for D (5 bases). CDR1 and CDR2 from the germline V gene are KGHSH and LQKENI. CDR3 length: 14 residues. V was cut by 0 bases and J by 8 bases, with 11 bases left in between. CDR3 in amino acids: CASSPPAGLDTIYF. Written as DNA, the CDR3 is TGTGCCAGCTCACCACCGGCAGGGCTGGACACCATATATTTT.

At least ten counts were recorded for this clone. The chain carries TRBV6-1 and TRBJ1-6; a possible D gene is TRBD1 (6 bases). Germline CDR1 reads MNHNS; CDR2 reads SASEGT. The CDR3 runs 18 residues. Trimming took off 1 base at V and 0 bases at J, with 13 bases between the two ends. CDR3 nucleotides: TGTGCCAGCAGTGAAGGTCTACAGGGAAGCTCCTATAATTCACCCCTCCACTTT. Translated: CASSEGLQGSSYNSPLHF.

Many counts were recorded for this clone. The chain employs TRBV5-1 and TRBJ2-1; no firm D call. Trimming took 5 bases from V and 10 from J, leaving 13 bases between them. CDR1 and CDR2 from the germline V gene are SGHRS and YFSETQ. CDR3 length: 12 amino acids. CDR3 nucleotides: TGCGCCAGCAGTCCTCAGACAAGGGAGCAGTTCTTC. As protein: CASSPQTREQFF.

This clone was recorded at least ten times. CDR3 bases: TGTGCCAGCAGCGTAGTTCCTGGAAGCGCTGAAGCTTTCTTT. Translation gives CASSVVPGSAEAFF. This chain joins TRBV9 and TRBJ1-1; no firm D call. Looked up from germline, CDR1 is SGDLS and CDR2 is YYNGEE. V was pared by 0 bases and J by 6 bases, with 12 bases between. The CDR3 runs 14 residues.

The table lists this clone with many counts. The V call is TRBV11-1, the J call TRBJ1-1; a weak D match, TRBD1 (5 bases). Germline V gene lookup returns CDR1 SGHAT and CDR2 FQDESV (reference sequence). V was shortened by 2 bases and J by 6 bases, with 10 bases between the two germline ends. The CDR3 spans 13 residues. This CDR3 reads CASSLRRGPEAFF. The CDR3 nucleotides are TGTGCCAGCAGCTTAAGGCGGGGCCCTGAAGCTTTCTTT. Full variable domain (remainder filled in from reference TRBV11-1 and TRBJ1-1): EAEVAQSPRYKITEKSQAVAFWCDPISGHATLYWYRQILGQGPELLVQFQDESVVDDSQLPKDRFSAERLKGVDSTLKIQPAELGDSAMYLCASSLRRGPEAFFGQGTRLTVV.

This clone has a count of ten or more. CDR3 amino acids: CASSPSNTGELFF. The CDR3 bases are TGTGCCAGCTCACCTAGTAACACCGGGGAGCTGTTTTTT. The chain links TRBV18 to TRBJ2-2; D unclear. Germline CDR1 reads KGHSH; CDR2 reads LQKENI. This CDR3 comprises 13 residues. Trimming took 3 bases from V and 2 from J, leaving 4 bases between them.

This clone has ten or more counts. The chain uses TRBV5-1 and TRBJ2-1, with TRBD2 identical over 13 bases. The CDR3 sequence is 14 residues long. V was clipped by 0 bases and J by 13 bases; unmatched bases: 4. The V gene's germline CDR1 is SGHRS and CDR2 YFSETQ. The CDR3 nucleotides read TGCGCCAGCAGCTTGGATACTAGCGGGGGGGCCCAGTTCTTC. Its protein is CASSLDTSGGAQFF.

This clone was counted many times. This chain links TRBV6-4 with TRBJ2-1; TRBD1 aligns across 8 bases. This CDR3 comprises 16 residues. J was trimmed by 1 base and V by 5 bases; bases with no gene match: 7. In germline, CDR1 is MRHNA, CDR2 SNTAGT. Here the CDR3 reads CASSLTGQGSYNEQFF. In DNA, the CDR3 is TGTGCCAGCAGTCTAACCGGACAGGGATCCTACAATGAGCAGTTCTTC.

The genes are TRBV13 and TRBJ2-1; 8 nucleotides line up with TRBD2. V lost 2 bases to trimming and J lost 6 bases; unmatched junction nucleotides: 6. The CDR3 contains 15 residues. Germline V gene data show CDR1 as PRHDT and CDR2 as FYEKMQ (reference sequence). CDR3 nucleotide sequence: TGTGCCAGCAGCTTACTCGCGGGGGGCATCAATGAGCAGTTCTTC. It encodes CASSLLAGGINEQFF.

CDR3 sequence reads: CASRGTGAYNEQFF. CDR3 sequence (DNA): TGTGCCAGCCGAGGGACTGGAGCCTACAATGAGCAGTTCTTC. The genes are TRBV5-4 and TRBJ2-1; a weak D match, TRBD2 (6 bases). Germline V gives CDR1 SGHNT, CDR2 YYREEE (reference sequence). This CDR3 has 14 residues. The germline V and J ends were trimmed by 7 bases and 2 bases, with 13 bases remaining between them.

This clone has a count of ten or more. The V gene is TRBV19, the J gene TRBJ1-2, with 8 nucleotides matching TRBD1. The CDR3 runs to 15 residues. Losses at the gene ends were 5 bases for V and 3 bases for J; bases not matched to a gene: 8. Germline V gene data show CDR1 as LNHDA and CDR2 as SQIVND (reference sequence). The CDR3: CASSPQGAQHYGYTF. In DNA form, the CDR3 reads TGTGCCAGTAGTCCCCAGGGGGCTCAACACTATGGCTACACCTTC.

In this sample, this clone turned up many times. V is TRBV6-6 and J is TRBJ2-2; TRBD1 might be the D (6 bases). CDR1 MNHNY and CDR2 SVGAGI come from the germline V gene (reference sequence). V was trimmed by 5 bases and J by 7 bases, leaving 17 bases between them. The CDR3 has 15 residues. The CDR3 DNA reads TGTGCCAGCAGTACCGAGAGGGGGTTGTTCGGGGAGCTGTTTTTT. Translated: CASSTERGLFGELFF.

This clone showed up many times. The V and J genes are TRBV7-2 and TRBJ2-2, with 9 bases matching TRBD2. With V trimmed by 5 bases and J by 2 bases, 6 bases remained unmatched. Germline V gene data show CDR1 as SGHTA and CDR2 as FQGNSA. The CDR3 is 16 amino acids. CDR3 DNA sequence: TGTGCCAGCAGCCCTAGCCTAGCGGGAAACACCGGGGAGCTGTTTTTT. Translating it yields CASSPSLAGNTGELFF.

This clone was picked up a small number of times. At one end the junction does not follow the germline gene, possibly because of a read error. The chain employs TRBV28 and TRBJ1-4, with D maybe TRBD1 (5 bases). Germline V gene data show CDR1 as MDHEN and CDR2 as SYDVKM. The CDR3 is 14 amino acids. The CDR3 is CASSLGGISEELFF. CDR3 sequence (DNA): TGTGCCAGCAGTTTAGGGGGGATTTCTGAAGAACTGTTTTTT.

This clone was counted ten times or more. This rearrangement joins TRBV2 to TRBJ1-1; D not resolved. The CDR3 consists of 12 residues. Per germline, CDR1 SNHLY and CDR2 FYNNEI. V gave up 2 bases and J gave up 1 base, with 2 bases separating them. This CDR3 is CASSEQNTEAFF. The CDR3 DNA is TGTGCCAGCAGTGAACAGAACACTGAAGCTTTCTTT. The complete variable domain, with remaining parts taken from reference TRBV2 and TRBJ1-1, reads EPEVTQTPSHQVTQMGQEVILRCVPISNHLYFYWYRQILGQKVEFLVSFYNNEISEKSEIFDDQFSVERPDGSNFTLKIRSTKLEDSAMYFCASSEQNTEAFFGQGTRLTVV.

The CDR3 DNA reads TGTGCCAGTAGGGACACAGGTTCGGCCACCGGGGAGCTGTTTTTT. Translated, it gives CASRDTGSATGELFF. The V gene is TRBV6-4, the J gene TRBJ2-2; TRBD1 is a possible D gene (6 bases). Germline V lookup: CDR1 MRHNA, CDR2 SNTAGT. Trimming shortened V by 9 bases and J by 4 bases, and 18 bases separated the two germline ends. The CDR3 sequence is 15 residues long.

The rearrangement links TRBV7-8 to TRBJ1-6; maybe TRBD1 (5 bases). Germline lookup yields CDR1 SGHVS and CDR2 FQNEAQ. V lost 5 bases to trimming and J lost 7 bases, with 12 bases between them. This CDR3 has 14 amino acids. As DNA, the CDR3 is TGTGCCAGCAGCCGGGGGACGGTGAATTCACCCCTCCACTTT. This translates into CASSRGTVNSPLHF. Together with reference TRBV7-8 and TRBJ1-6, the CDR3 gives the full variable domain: GAGVSQSPRYKVAKRGQDVALRCDPISGHVSLFWYQQALGQGPEFLTYFQNEAQLDKSGLPSDRFFAERPEGSVSTLKIQRTQQEDSAVYLCASSRGTVNSPLHFGNGTRLTVT.

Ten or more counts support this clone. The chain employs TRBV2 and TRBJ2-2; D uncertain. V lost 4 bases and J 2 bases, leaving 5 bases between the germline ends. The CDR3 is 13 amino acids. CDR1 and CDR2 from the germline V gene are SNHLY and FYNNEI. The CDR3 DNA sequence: TGTGCCAGCAGTGGCAGTAACACCGGGGAGCTGTTTTTT. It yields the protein CASSGSNTGELFF.

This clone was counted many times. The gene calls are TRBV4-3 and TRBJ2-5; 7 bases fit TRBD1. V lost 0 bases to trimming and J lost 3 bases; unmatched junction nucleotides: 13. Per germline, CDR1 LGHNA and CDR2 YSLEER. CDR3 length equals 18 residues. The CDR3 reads CASSQDLGGRENKETQYF. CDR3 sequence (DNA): TGCGCCAGCAGCCAAGATCTAGGGGGCCGTGAAAATAAAGAGACCCAGTACTTC.

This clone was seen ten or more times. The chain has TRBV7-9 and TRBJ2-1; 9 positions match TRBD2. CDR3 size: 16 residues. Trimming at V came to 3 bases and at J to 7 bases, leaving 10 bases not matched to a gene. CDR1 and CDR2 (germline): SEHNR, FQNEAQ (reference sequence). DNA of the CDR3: TGTGCCAGCAGCTTCGGCTATAGCGGGGGAGGGAATGAGCAGTTCTTC. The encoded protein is CASSFGYSGGGNEQFF.

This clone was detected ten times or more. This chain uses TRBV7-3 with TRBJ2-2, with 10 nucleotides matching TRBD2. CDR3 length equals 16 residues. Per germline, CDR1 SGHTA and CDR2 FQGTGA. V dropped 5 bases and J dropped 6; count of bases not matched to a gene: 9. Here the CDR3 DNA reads TGTGCCAGCAGCAGCAAACTAGCGGGATCCCCCGGGGAGCTGTTTTTT. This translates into CASSSKLAGSPGELFF.

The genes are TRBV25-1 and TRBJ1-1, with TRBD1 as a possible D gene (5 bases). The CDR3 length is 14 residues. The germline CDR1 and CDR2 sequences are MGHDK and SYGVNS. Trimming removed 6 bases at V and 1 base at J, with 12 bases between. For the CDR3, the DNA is TGTGCCAGCAGAGCAGGGACTAAGAACACTGAAGCTTTCTTT. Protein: CASRAGTKNTEAFF.

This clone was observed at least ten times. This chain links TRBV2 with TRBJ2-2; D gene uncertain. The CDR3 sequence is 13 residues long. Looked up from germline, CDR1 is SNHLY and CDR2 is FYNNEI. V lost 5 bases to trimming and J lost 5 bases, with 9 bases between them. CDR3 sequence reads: CASSYFTTGELFF. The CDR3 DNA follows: TGTGCCAGCAGTTATTTTACTACCGGGGAGCTGTTTTTT.